This T cell receptor (beta chain) stems from a study of blood T cell repertoires in COVID-19. Study information: Donors in the United States, Italy and Spain gave samples during acute or convalescent COVID-19.

Authors' data handling: The authors estimated nucleated cell counts from reference gene primer amplification. Repertoires were generated with immunoSEQ multiplex PCR, while TCRdb's copy carries only in-frame clones and drops some. The V and J calls and clone size come from that table; D and trimming were worked out from the DNA. The sample carries 300,000 to 400,000 clones, under 95% recorded once. This study enrolled people aged about 18 to 100 from about 24 US geographic areas. Cohort 3 donors were reported recovered after two negative PCRs, clearance, or symptom resolution. The clonotype comes from a man in his sixties who had recovered from COVID-19. The sample consisted of PBMCs or T cells enriched from blood (not recorded which).

The CDR3 region has the DNA TGTGCCAGCAGCGACGGGGGGTCCGGAAACACCATATATTTT. Translation: CASSDGGSGNTIYF. The V and J genes are TRBV7-6 and TRBJ1-3; D is perhaps TRBD1 (5 bases). The CDR3 is 14 residues long. Trimming removed 5 bases at V and 4 bases at J, with 12 bases between. Germline values: CDR1 SGHVS, CDR2 FNYEAQ.